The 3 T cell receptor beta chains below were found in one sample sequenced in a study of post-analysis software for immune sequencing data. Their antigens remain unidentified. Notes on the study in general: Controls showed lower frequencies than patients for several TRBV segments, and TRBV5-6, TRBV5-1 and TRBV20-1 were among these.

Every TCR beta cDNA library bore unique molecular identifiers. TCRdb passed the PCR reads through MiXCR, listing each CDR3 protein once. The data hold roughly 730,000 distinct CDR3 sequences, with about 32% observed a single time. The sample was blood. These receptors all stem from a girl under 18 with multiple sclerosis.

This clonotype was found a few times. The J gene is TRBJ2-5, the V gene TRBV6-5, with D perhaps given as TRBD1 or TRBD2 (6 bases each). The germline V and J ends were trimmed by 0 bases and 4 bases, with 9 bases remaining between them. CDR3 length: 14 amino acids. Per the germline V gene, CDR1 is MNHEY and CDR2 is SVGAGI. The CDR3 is CASSYSGGPETQYF. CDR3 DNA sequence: TGTGCCAGCAGTTACTCGGGGGGCCCAGAGACCCAGTACTTC.

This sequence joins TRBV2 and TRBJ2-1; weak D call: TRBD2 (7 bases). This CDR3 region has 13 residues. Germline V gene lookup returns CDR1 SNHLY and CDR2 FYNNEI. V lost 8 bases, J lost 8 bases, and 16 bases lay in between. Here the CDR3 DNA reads TGTGCCAGCGGGAGGGTGGGGGCGGATGAGCAGTTCTTC. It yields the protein CASGRVGADEQFF.

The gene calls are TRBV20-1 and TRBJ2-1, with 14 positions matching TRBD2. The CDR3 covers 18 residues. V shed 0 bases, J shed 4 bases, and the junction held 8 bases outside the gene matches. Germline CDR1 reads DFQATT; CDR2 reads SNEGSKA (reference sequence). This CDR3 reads CSARDRSTSGRVYNEQFF. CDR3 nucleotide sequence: TGCAGTGCTAGAGATCGATCGACTAGCGGGAGGGTATACAATGAGCAGTTCTTC.